This T cell receptor beta chain appears in the sequencing data of a study of blood T cells in healthy people across ages. Primed by a sample-barcoded 5' primer and a J-beta primer mix, a second PCR proceeded for about 6 to 12 cycles. Each cDNA molecule was tagged by a template-switch adaptor with 12 random nucleotides. A single record per CDR3 protein comes from TCRdb applying MiXCR to the 5' RACE reads. The sample records roughly 1,300,000 distinct CDR3 sequences, roughly 64% being singletons. This CDR3 region has 14 residues. Germline CDR1 and CDR2: MNHEY and SMNVEV (reference sequence). The V gene lost 3 bases and the J gene lost 1 base, with 7 bases spanning the gap. Details on this clonotype: Its antigen is unidentified.

Findings and limits, study-wide: With age, beta diversity per million T cells declined roughly linearly, significantly by 40 to 50. In long-lived donors, naive CD4+ cell counts and diversity exceeded those of aged donors.

The source of this sequence is a man aged 18 to 29 in good health. The sample taken for sequencing was blood. The gene calls are TRBV27 and TRBJ1-5; no definite D call. The CDR3 DNA follows: TGTGCCAGCAGTTTGAATTTGAGCAATCAGCCCCAGCATTTT. It specifies CASSLNLSNQPQHF.